These T cell receptor beta chains were read from a single sample in a study of shared clonotypes between healthy human individuals. Method: immunoSEQ multiplex PCR; TCRdb's copy keeps in-frame clones and lacks some. The sample has approximately 720,000 clones, around 72% seen once. The sequenced sample consisted of memory CD4+ T cells sorted from blood. These receptors all stem from a woman in her twenties or thirties in good health. Each CDR3 is given without its conserved first and last residue. The order of the fields is J gene, V gene, CDR3 protein.

j_call: TRBJ2-2; v_call: TRBV19; cdr3_aa: ASSIGGSFTGELF
j_call: TRBJ2-7; v_call: TRBV28; cdr3_aa: ASSTTWTDPSYEQY
j_call: TRBJ1-2; v_call: TRBV7-9; cdr3_aa: ASSISYGYT
j_call: TRBJ2-2; v_call: TRBV11-3; cdr3_aa: ASSLVNTGELF
j_call: TRBJ2-7; v_call: TRBV18; cdr3_aa: ASSPAGQGLGGEQY
j_call: TRBJ1-2; v_call: TRBV5-1; cdr3_aa: ASSLTGPNYGYT
j_call: TRBJ1-1; v_call: TRBV4-2; cdr3_aa: ASSQDHQGINTEAF
j_call: TRBJ2-1; v_call: TRBV5-1; cdr3_aa: ASSFVGSDNEQF
j_call: TRBJ2-7; v_call: TRBV15; cdr3_aa: ATSQAWGHYEQY
j_call: TRBJ2-7; v_call: TRBV5-6; cdr3_aa: ASSLARLAGDSSYEQY
j_call: TRBJ1-5; v_call: TRBV10-1; cdr3_aa: ASRTPGTWISQPQH
j_call: TRBJ2-1; v_call: TRBV2; cdr3_aa: ASRLALYNEQF
j_call: TRBJ2-3; v_call: TRBV2; cdr3_aa: ASSDTLGDTQY
j_call: TRBJ2-5; v_call: TRBV5-1; cdr3_aa: ASSTGTEGETQY
j_call: TRBJ2-5; v_call: TRBV7-9; cdr3_aa: ASSSGTSGRLLQETQY
j_call: TRBJ2-2; v_call: TRBV28; cdr3_aa: ASSYSLAVETKLF
j_call: TRBJ1-5; v_call: TRBV28; cdr3_aa: ASSFQTGRQPQH
j_call: TRBJ2-7; v_call: TRBV5-1; cdr3_aa: ASSLLGTGFSYEQY
j_call: TRBJ1-5; v_call: TRBV4-2; cdr3_aa: ASSQDFDWDQPQH
j_call: TRBJ2-1; v_call: TRBV11-2; cdr3_aa: ASSPGLAGGPRSYNEQF
j_call: TRBJ2-6; v_call: TRBV28; cdr3_aa: ASSLSGSGANVLT
j_call: TRBJ2-1; v_call: TRBV7-9; cdr3_aa: ASSDGTQYSNEQF
j_call: TRBJ2-1; v_call: TRBV5-6; cdr3_aa: ASSLLDHEQF
j_call: TRBJ2-4; v_call: TRBV6-6; cdr3_aa: ASSPTEDIQY
j_call: TRBJ2-3; v_call: TRBV11-2; cdr3_aa: ASSFSFGSAGGTDTQY
j_call: TRBJ2-4; v_call: TRBV28; cdr3_aa: ASSFLAPENIQY
j_call: TRBJ2-5; v_call: TRBV5-1; cdr3_aa: ASSWAQETQY
j_call: TRBJ1-5; v_call: TRBV6-1; cdr3_aa: ASSDHDRGRKPQH
j_call: TRBJ1-2; v_call: TRBV5-4; cdr3_aa: ASSLASGGPHYGYT
j_call: TRBJ2-5; v_call: TRBV4-1; cdr3_aa: ASSPPDSQETQY
j_call: TRBJ2-3; v_call: TRBV9; cdr3_aa: ASSNGGTDTQY
j_call: TRBJ1-4; v_call: TRBV2; cdr3_aa: ASTSRAGNEKLF
j_call: TRBJ1-3; v_call: TRBV5-1; cdr3_aa: ASSSDGGNTIY
j_call: TRBJ2-1; v_call: TRBV25-1; cdr3_aa: ASGGTSGSQSSYNEQF
j_call: TRBJ2-1; v_call: TRBV18; cdr3_aa: ASSDRQGPSYNEQF
j_call: TRBJ2-7; v_call: TRBV27; cdr3_aa: ASRTLAGGSGEQY
j_call: TRBJ1-1; v_call: TRBV10-3; cdr3_aa: AISLTGEETEAF
j_call: TRBJ2-7; v_call: TRBV28; cdr3_aa: ASRDTGLAGGFSYEQY
j_call: TRBJ2-2; v_call: TRBV7-9; cdr3_aa: ASSSGTFNTGELF
j_call: TRBJ1-4; v_call: TRBV2; cdr3_aa: ASRIGVREKLF
j_call: TRBJ1-2; v_call: TRBV29-1; cdr3_aa: SVGLQGARGYT
j_call: TRBJ2-2; v_call: TRBV4-2; cdr3_aa: ASSEGSLAGVTGELF
j_call: TRBJ2-3; v_call: TRBV28; cdr3_aa: ASSLRGRVSTDTQY
j_call: TRBJ1-5; v_call: TRBV5-5; cdr3_aa: ASSLAPWGNQPQH
j_call: TRBJ2-1; v_call: TRBV27; cdr3_aa: ASSLNRDPEQF
j_call: TRBJ1-1; v_call: TRBV2; cdr3_aa: ASRRPRTGVMNTEAF
j_call: TRBJ2-1; v_call: TRBV4-2; cdr3_aa: ASSQAGTKYNEQF
j_call: TRBJ2-1; v_call: TRBV29-1; cdr3_aa: SVVRQGALEEQF
j_call: TRBJ2-3; v_call: TRBV18; cdr3_aa: ASSPETGSQETQY
j_call: TRBJ1-4; v_call: TRBV6-6; cdr3_aa: ASRGGGTNEKLF
j_call: TRBJ2-5; v_call: TRBV7-9; cdr3_aa: ASSLGPSGAQETQY
j_call: TRBJ1-5; v_call: TRBV28; cdr3_aa: ASSPTGGGQPQH
j_call: TRBJ2-2; v_call: TRBV19; cdr3_aa: ASSFTSGSFTGELF